Shown below are 2 T cell receptor beta chains from a single sample sequenced in a study of blood T cell repertoires in COVID-19. The repertoire was sequenced with immunoSEQ multiplex PCR; TCRdb's copy has only in-frame clones and lacks some. The data show 200,000 to 250,000 clones, around four fifths seen once. Material for sequencing was PBMCs or T cells enriched from blood (not recorded which). The origin of the receptors is a woman aged 50 to 60 who had been exposed to COVID-19.

This clone was observed once. V is TRBV2 and J is TRBJ1-1; D is possibly TRBD1 (5 bases). Between the trimmed V and J ends, which lost 8 bases and 11 bases, there was a span of 18 bases. The length of the CDR3 is 12 residues. Germline V CDR1 and CDR2: SNHLY, FYNNEI. The CDR3 reads CASGWTRGLAFF. The CDR3 nucleotides are TGTGCCAGCGGGTGGACAAGGGGTTTGGCTTTCTTT.

The chain couples TRBV13 to TRBJ2-5, with 14 bases matching TRBD2. The trim removed 5 bases at V and 2 bases at J, leaving 7 bases unmatched. This CDR3 region has 17 residues. The germline CDR1 and CDR2 sequences are PRHDT and FYEKMQ (reference sequence). CDR3 region: CASSPSGLAGGQETQYF. CDR3 DNA: TGTGCCAGCAGCCCGTCCGGACTAGCGGGGGGTCAAGAGACCCAGTACTTC.